The 31 T cell receptor beta chains in this list originate from one sample, sequenced in a study of T cell changes during pregnancy in multiple sclerosis. Some clones are missing from TCRdb's copy, which holds only in-frame ones; the method was immunoSEQ multiplex PCR. The sample has approximately 100,000 clones, 92% seen once. The sample in question was peripheral blood, obtained after pregnancy. These receptors came from a female donor in good health, enrolled as a control in a pregnancy study.

The chain combines TRBV10-3 with TRBJ1-3, with D possibly being TRBD1 (5 bases). V was clipped by 8 bases and J by 4 bases, with 9 bases between them. From germline, CDR1 is ENHRY and CDR2 SYGVKD. This CDR3 contains 12 residues. The CDR3: CAIQGDGNTIYF. The CDR3 nucleotides read TGTGCCATCCAGGGCGACGGAAACACCATATATTTT.

This clone showed up just a few times. V is TRBV30 and J is TRBJ1-4; no firm D call. The CDR3 covers 15 residues. V lost 4 bases and J lost 2, with 14 bases in between. Germline lookup yields CDR1 GTSNPN and CDR2 SVGIG (reference sequence). The CDR3 loop is CAWKVAGGTNEKLFF. The CDR3 DNA reads as TGTGCCTGGAAGGTGGCGGGAGGGACTAATGAAAAACTGTTTTTT.

This sequence joins TRBV28 and TRBJ2-2, with 8 bases lining up with TRBD1. J was trimmed by 4 bases and V by 5 bases; bases with no gene match: 3. The CDR3 extends over 14 amino acids. CDR1 and CDR2 from the germline V gene are MDHEN and SYDVKM. This CDR3 reads CASSRTGSTGELFF. In DNA form, the CDR3 reads TGTGCCAGCAGTAGGACAGGGTCCACCGGGGAGCTGTTTTTT.

The chain links TRBV28 to TRBJ1-3; D remains ambiguous. Germline assignment: CDR1 MDHEN and CDR2 SYDVKM. The V and J ends lost 9 bases and 0 bases respectively, with 12 bases between them. The CDR3 has 14 amino acids. The CDR3 spells CARAAGNSGNTIYF. CDR3 coding DNA: TGTGCCAGGGCAGCGGGCAACTCTGGAAACACCATATATTTT.

The rearrangement uses TRBV18 and TRBJ2-3; no definite D call. The length of the CDR3 is 13 residues. In germline, CDR1 is KGHSH, CDR2 LQKENI. V was shortened by 0 bases and J by 5 bases, with 6 bases between the two germline ends. The CDR3 reads CASSPPSGDTQYF. The CDR3, as DNA: TGTGCCAGCTCACCACCCTCGGGAGATACGCAGTATTTT. Full variable domain (remainder filled in from reference TRBV18 and TRBJ2-3): NAGVMQNPRHLVRRRGQEARLRCSPMKGHSHVYWYRQLPEEGLKFMVYLQKENIIDESGMPKERFSAEFPKEGPSILRIQQVVRGDSAAYFCASSPPSGDTQYFGPGTRLTVL.

This sequence joins TRBV7-9 and TRBJ1-1, with D possibly being TRBD1 (5 bases). CDR1 and CDR2 from the germline V gene are SEHNR and FQNEAQ (reference sequence). Trimming removed 0 bases from V and 1 base from J, with 9 bases in between. The CDR3 has 15 residues. CDR3 in DNA: TGTGCCAGCAGCTTAGCTCAGGGTACGAACACTGAAGCTTTCTTT. Amino acids: CASSLAQGTNTEAFF.

The chain joins TRBV21-1 to TRBJ1-2; TRBD1, as called in the table, went unchecked against the DNA. TRBV21-1 is a pseudogene segment. The CDR3 consists of 17 residues. The CDR3 DNA sequence: TGTGCCAGCAGCAATCCTTTTCCGAGGGGGCTACACTATGGCTACACCTTC. Translation: CASSNPFPRGLHYGYTF.

The V gene is TRBV27, the J gene TRBJ2-7; D is ambiguous. The V end lost 8 bases, the J end lost 3 bases, and 20 bases lay between the germline ends. CDR3 length: 15 amino acids. The V gene's germline CDR1 is MNHEY and CDR2 SMNVEV (reference sequence). The CDR3 sequence is CASATRVREDYEQYF. For the CDR3, the DNA is TGTGCCAGCGCAACCCGGGTCAGAGAAGACTACGAGCAGTACTTC.

Of note for this clone: The same CDR3 can be traced to other DNA sequences in this sample. The chain links TRBV2 to TRBJ1-5, with a tentative D call TRBD1 (5 bases). V dropped 4 bases and J dropped 2 bases, with 12 bases sitting between them. Germline CDR1 and CDR2: SNHLY and FYNNEI. This CDR3 is 15 amino acids long. In DNA, the CDR3 is TGTGCCAGCAGTGGGCAGGGTGCAGGCAATCAGCCCCAGCATTTT. Its protein product is CASSGQGAGNQPQHF.

This clone came up once. The CDR3 protein is CASSPPTGVNQPQHF. DNA for the CDR3: TGTGCCAGCAGCCCCCCCACAGGGGTTAATCAGCCCCAGCATTTT. V and J are TRBV7-2 and TRBJ1-5; the match to TRBD1 covers 7 bases. The V and J ends lost 5 bases and 4 bases, in that order; junction bases with no gene match: 8. CDR3 length: 15 amino acids. Germline CDR1 is SGHTA and CDR2 is FQGNSA.

The gene calls are TRBV6-5 and TRBJ2-2; D is undetermined. Trimming shortened V by 2 bases and J by 4 bases, and 14 bases separated the two germline ends. CDR1 and CDR2 (germline): MNHEY, SVGAGI. The CDR3 contains 16 residues. CDR3 loop: CASSYGLVIATGELFF. In DNA, the CDR3 is TGTGCCAGCAGTTACGGTCTAGTGATAGCCACCGGGGAGCTGTTTTTT.

This chain links TRBV29-1 with TRBJ2-7; 7 positions match TRBD1. The J segment lost 5 bases and the V segment lost 4 bases, leaving 14 bases of the junction unmatched. The CDR3 spans 15 residues. Germline V gives CDR1 SQVTM, CDR2 ANQGSEA. The CDR3 DNA is TGCAGCGTTGTTCCCACGACAGGGTTTTCCCACGAGCAGTACTTC. Its protein product is CSVVPTTGFSHEQYF.

The chain employs TRBV19 and TRBJ2-3; D may be TRBD1 (5 bases). There are 11 residues in the CDR3. V dropped 7 bases and J dropped 6 bases, with 8 bases sitting between them. CDR1 LNHDA and CDR2 SQIVND come from the germline V gene (reference sequence). The CDR3 DNA reads as TGTGCCAGTATGGGGCGGGATACGCAGTATTTT. Protein: CASMGRDTQYF. Based on the CDR3 plus reference TRBV19 and TRBJ2-3, the full variable domain is DGGITQSPKYLFRKEGQNVTLSCEQNLNHDAMYWYRQDPGQGLRLIYYSQIVNDFQKGDIAEGYSVSREKKESFPLTVTSAQKNPTAFYLCASMGRDTQYFGPGTRLTVL.

This sequence joins TRBV18 and TRBJ1-2; D gene uncertain. Deletions cut 1 base from V and 8 bases from J, with 11 bases between. The CDR3 sequence is 13 residues long. Germline lookup yields CDR1 KGHSH and CDR2 LQKENI. The CDR3, as DNA: TGTGCCAGCTCACCACTGGGAGAGGAAGGCTACACCTTC. Protein sequence: CASSPLGEEGYTF.

The rearrangement uses TRBV7-2 and TRBJ2-1, with D possibly TRBD2 on 6 matching bases. Germline lookup yields CDR1 SGHTA and CDR2 FQGNSA. V shed 11 bases and J shed 3 bases, with 17 bases lying between them. This CDR3 has 14 residues. CDR3 in amino acids: CASLRDLGYNEQFF. The CDR3, as DNA: TGTGCCTCTCTACGGGACTTGGGCTACAATGAGCAGTTCTTC.

This chain links TRBV27 with TRBJ2-1, with 8 bases identical to TRBD1. V dropped 3 bases and J dropped 5; count of bases not matched to a gene: 9. The germline V gene has CDR1 MNHEY and CDR2 SMNVEV (reference sequence). CDR3 length equals 16 residues. This chain's CDR3 is CASSFRFGQGHNEQFF. The DNA of the CDR3 is TGTGCCAGCAGTTTCAGATTTGGACAGGGCCACAATGAGCAGTTCTTC.

J is TRBJ2-5 and V is TRBV5-1; D unresolved. V shed 9 bases and J shed 11 bases, with 23 bases lying between them. Germline V gives CDR1 SGHRS, CDR2 YFSETQ. The CDR3 runs to 13 residues. CDR3 protein: CATKSTLGEEQYF. The DNA for the CDR3 is TGCGCCACCAAGAGCACCCTAGGCGAGGAGCAGTACTTC.

This rearrangement joins TRBV6-6 to TRBJ1-5; perhaps TRBD1 as D (5 bases). The CDR3 spans 14 residues. The V end lost 6 bases, the J end lost 0 bases, and 9 bases lay between the germline ends. Germline CDR1 MNHNY, CDR2 SVGAGI (reference sequence). The DNA for the CDR3 is TGTGCCAGCAGCCCCGACAGTAGCAATCAGCCCCAGCATTTT. This sequence encodes CASSPDSSNQPQHF.

The V gene is TRBV7-9, the J gene TRBJ2-7; D might be TRBD2 (6 bases). This CDR3 is built from 11 residues. Germline V CDR1 and CDR2: SEHNR, FQNEAQ (reference sequence). The V gene lost 6 bases and the J gene lost 6 bases, with 9 bases spanning the gap. The CDR3 is CASSWDSEQYF. In DNA, the CDR3 is TGTGCCAGCAGTTGGGACTCCGAGCAGTACTTC.

As to this clone: Other nucleotide sequences in the sample specify the same CDR3. DNA for the CDR3: TGCGCCAGCAGCCTGAGTGGTATGCGTGACACTGAAGCTTTCTTT. This sequence encodes CASSLSGMRDTEAFF. The V and J genes are TRBV5-1 and TRBJ1-1; D unclear. The germline gives CDR1 SGHRS, CDR2 YFSETQ. The CDR3 sequence is 15 residues long. Trimming took 4 bases from V and 3 from J, leaving 16 bases between them.

The J gene is TRBJ1-6, the V gene TRBV30; TRBD1 matches 7 bases. J was trimmed by 7 bases and V by 2 bases; bases with no gene match: 17. The germline V gene encodes CDR1 GTSNPN and CDR2 SVGIG (reference sequence). This CDR3 has 18 residues. The CDR3 loop reads CAWSIGWGPGQLNSPLHF. CDR3 nucleotide sequence: TGTGCCTGGAGTATTGGATGGGGTCCGGGACAGCTAAATTCACCCCTCCACTTT.

The V gene is TRBV5-1, the J gene TRBJ2-3; D is unresolved. The CDR3 is made up of 12 amino acids. V lost 3 bases to trimming and J lost 2 bases, with 4 bases between them. CDR1 is SGHRS, CDR2 YFSETQ, per germline. CDR3 DNA sequence: TGCGCCAGCAGCTGGGCCACAGATACGCAGTATTTT. Encoded protein: CASSWATDTQYF. The full variable domain, rest sourced from reference TRBV5-1 and TRBJ2-3, is KAGVTQTPRYLIKTRGQQVTLSCSPISGHRSVSWYQQTPGQGLQFLFEYFSETQRNKGNFPGRFSGRQFSNSRSEMNVSTLELGDSALYLCASSWATDTQYFGPGTRLTVL.

This chain links TRBV5-6 with TRBJ2-7, with a tentative D call TRBD2 (5 bases). Looked up from germline, CDR1 is SGHDT and CDR2 is YYEEEE. The CDR3 runs to 13 residues. V was pared by 0 bases and J by 11 bases, with 15 bases between. CDR3 residues: CASSLASSRSKYF. The CDR3 nucleotides read TGTGCCAGCAGCTTGGCCTCTAGCAGATCCAAGTACTTC.

The chain is built from TRBV5-5 and TRBJ2-7, with no clear D. The germline V gene has CDR1 SGHKS and CDR2 YYEKEE (reference sequence). V was trimmed by 4 bases and J by 3 bases, leaving 8 bases between them. This CDR3 has 12 amino acids. CDR3 DNA: TGTGCCAGCAGCCTGTCCGGCTACGAGCAGTACTTC. Its translation: CASSLSGYEQYF.

The chain is built from TRBV13 and TRBJ1-4; no firm D call. Germline CDR1 is PRHDT and CDR2 is FYEKMQ (reference sequence). Trimming took off 0 bases at V and 0 bases at J, with 11 bases between the two ends. This CDR3 is 17 amino acids long. CDR3 loop: CASSLGRQYATNEKLFF. In DNA, the CDR3 is TGTGCCAGCAGCTTAGGACGTCAGTATGCAACTAATGAAAAACTGTTTTTT.

The chain employs TRBV18 and TRBJ2-3; 11 bases map to TRBD2. Germline V lookup: CDR1 KGHSH, CDR2 LQKENI. Losses at the gene ends were 3 bases for V and 2 bases for J; bases not matched to a gene: 7. The CDR3 consists of 17 residues. CDR3 in DNA: TGTGCCAGCTCACCCATACTAGCGGGGGCCCCCACAGATACGCAGTATTTT. It is translated as CASSPILAGAPTDTQYF.

The chain is built from TRBV21-1 and TRBJ2-2; the DNA was not used to check the table's D call, TRBD1. TRBV21-1 is assigned pseudogene status. CDR3 length: 15 amino acids. CDR3 protein: CASSRTAVDTGELFF. The CDR3 nucleotides are TGTGCCAGCAGCCGGACAGCGGTTGACACCGGGGAGCTGTTTTTT.

The chain is built from TRBV25-1 and TRBJ1-2; D is unclear. The CDR3 contains 15 residues. V lost 6 bases and J lost 8, with 22 bases in between. Germline V gene data show CDR1 as MGHDK and CDR2 as SYGVNS. The CDR3 is CASRSRGEAGYGYTF. CDR3 DNA: TGTGCCAGCAGAAGCCGGGGAGAAGCAGGCTACGGCTACACCTTC.

The chain couples TRBV11-2 to TRBJ2-5; D call uncertain. V shed 2 bases and J shed 5 bases, with 9 bases lying between them. This CDR3 comprises 13 residues. CDR1 SGHAT and CDR2 FQNNGV come from the germline V gene. The DNA for the CDR3 is TGTGCCAGCAGCTTATTCCTCTCGGAGACCCAGTACTTC. It codes for CASSLFLSETQYF.

This clone appeared a few times. The chain employs TRBV6-4 and TRBJ2-2; D might be TRBD2 (6 bases). Trimming left V 4 bases short and J 5 bases short, with 11 bases between. CDR1 and CDR2 from the germline V gene are MRHNA and SNTAGT. The CDR3 extends over 14 amino acids. CDR3 region: CASSGDSSTGELFF. For the CDR3, the DNA is TGTGCCAGCAGTGGGGACTCCTCAACCGGGGAGCTGTTTTTT.

Judged by abundance, this clone is large. This chain links TRBV9 with TRBJ1-2, with D unresolved. CDR3 length equals 15 residues. The V end was cut by 4 bases, the J end by 5 bases, with 18 bases between. Germline V gives CDR1 SGDLS, CDR2 YYNGEE. CDR3 sequence: CASSLGSLGSYGYTF. The CDR3 nucleotides are TGTGCCAGCAGCCTAGGGTCCTTGGGCTCATATGGCTACACCTTC. Looking up the rest from reference TRBV9 and TRBJ1-2 gives the full variable domain: DSGVTQTPKHLITATGQRVTLRCSPRSGDLSVYWYQQSLDQGLQFLIQYYNGEERAKGNILERFSAQQFPDLHSELNLSSLELGDSALYFCASSLGSLGSYGYTFGSGTRLTVV.